This T cell receptor beta chain was identified during a study of cytomegalovirus exposure and HLA in healthy donors. The PCR used 60 Vbeta and 13 Jbeta primers. Generated by immunoSEQ multiplex PCR, the TCRdb table keeps only in-frame clones and is missing some. Here the sample table reports tens of thousands of clones. This clonotype was obtained from a male donor in good health and CMV-seronegative. The material sequenced was PBMCs.

CDR3 nucleotide sequence: TGTGCCAGCAGTGACCGACAGGGGGTCGGCGAGCAGTACTTC. Residues: CASSDRQGVGEQYF. The genes are TRBV2 and TRBJ2-7, with 9 bases identical to TRBD1. This CDR3 has 14 residues. V was clipped by 3 bases and J by 6 bases; unmatched bases: 6. Germline CDR1 is SNHLY and CDR2 is FYNNEI.